This T cell receptor beta chain was sequenced in a study of pediatric ulcerative colitis. Study conclusions and caveats: Blood-rectal clonal overlap within each person was significantly higher in ulcerative colitis patients than controls.

One to two pinch biopsies were taken from the rectum during colonoscopy. In regard to this clone: The antigen is undetermined.

The assay was immunoSEQ multiplex PCR, and TCRdb's table has in-frame clones only and misses some. The sample has about 34,000 clones, roughly 70% seen once. Trimming removed 5 bases at V and 4 bases at J, with 24 bases between. This CDR3 region has 18 residues. CDR1 SGHAT and CDR2 FQDESV come from the germline V gene (reference sequence). The specimen was gut tissue. The V call is TRBV11-1, the J call TRBJ1-3; D is possibly TRBD1 (6 bases). The TCR originated in a boy under 18 with severe ulcerative colitis. Here the CDR3 DNA reads TGTGCCAGCAGCCCGGTGAGAAGACAGGCCGTGTCGGGAAACACCATATATTTT. This translates into CASSPVRRQAVSGNTIYF.